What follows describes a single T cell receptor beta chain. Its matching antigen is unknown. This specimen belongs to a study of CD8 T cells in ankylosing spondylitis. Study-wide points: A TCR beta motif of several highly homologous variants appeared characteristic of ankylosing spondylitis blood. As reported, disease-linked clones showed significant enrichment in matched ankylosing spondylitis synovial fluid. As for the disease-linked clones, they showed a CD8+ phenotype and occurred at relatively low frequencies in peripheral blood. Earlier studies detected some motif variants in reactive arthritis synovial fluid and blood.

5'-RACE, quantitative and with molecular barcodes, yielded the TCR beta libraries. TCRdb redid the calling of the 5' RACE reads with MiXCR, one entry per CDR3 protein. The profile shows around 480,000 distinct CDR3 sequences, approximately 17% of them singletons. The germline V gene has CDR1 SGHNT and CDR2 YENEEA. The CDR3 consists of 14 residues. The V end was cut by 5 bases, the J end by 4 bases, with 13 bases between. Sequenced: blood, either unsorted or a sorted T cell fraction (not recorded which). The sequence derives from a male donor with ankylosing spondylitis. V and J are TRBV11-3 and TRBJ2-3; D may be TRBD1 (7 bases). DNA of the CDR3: TGTGCCAGCAGCCAGGGGGGAATTGCAGATACGCAGTATTTT. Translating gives CASSQGGIADTQYF.